The 4 T cell receptor beta chains reported below all come from one sample, sequenced in a study of spatial heterogeneity in lung cancer. TCRdb reanalysed the 5' RACE reads using MiXCR and keeps one entry per CDR3 protein. The sample lists 6,000 to 7,500 distinct CDR3 sequences; 6.5% to 9% were seen once. The time point: sample taken at primary tumor resection. This material consisted of PBMCs, taken at surgery. These receptors all stem from a male donor with early-stage non-small cell lung cancer.

This clonotype has at least ten counts. The J gene is TRBJ2-3, the V gene TRBV3-1, with TRBD2 matching 15 bases. Germline CDR1 is LGHDT and CDR2 is YNNKEL (reference sequence). V lost 4 bases and J lost 4; bases outside the gene matches: 6. This CDR3 has 17 residues. CDR3 in amino acids: CASSPRTSGGAADTQYF. The CDR3 nucleotides read TGTGCCAGCAGCCCGCGGACTAGCGGGGGGGCCGCAGATACGCAGTATTTT.

This clonotype was detected ten times or more. This sequence joins TRBV14 and TRBJ2-1; D unresolved. CDR1 is SGHDN, CDR2 FVKESK, per germline. This CDR3 comprises 16 residues. Trimming took off 1 base at V and 6 bases at J, with 16 bases between the two ends. The CDR3 DNA follows: TGTGCCAGCAGCCAAGGACCGAACACACACGGCAATGAGCAGTTCTTC. It encodes CASSQGPNTHGNEQFF.

This rearrangement joins TRBV5-8 to TRBJ2-3; 9 bases are a match to TRBD2. CDR3 length: 16 amino acids. Germline V gives CDR1 SGHTS, CDR2 YDEGEE. V shed 1 base and J 4 bases; nucleotides not matched to a gene: 7. CDR3 loop: CASSLPSGIDADTQYF. DNA of the CDR3: TGTGCCAGCAGCTTGCCTAGCGGGATAGACGCAGATACGCAGTATTTT.

This clonotype was found many times. V is TRBV29-1 and J is TRBJ2-7; 8 bases fit TRBD2. Germline V gene data show CDR1 as SQVTM and CDR2 as ANQGSEA. CDR3 length: 13 amino acids. The V segment lost 6 bases and the J segment 5 bases; nucleotides outside the gene matches: 9. This CDR3 reads CSVSPGLEDEQYF. In DNA form, the CDR3 reads TGCAGCGTGTCACCGGGACTAGAAGACGAGCAGTACTTC.